One sample yielded the 6 T cell receptor beta chains listed below, sequenced in a study of T cells in women clearing cervical HPV infection. Produced via immunoSEQ multiplex PCR; TCRdb's table is partial and in-frame only. This table lists around 30,000 clones. Sequenced material: blood buffy coat. The receptors originated from a woman between 18 and 70 years old with a cervical HPV16 infection that either progressed to CIN3+ or cleared (not recorded which).

In the case of this clone: The CDR3 goes on 3 residues after the read ends, and that part is filled in from the germline J gene. This rearrangement joins TRBV27 to TRBJ2-7; TRBD2 matches at 7 bases. Germline V lookup: CDR1 MNHEY, CDR2 SMNVEV (reference sequence). Trimming took 2 bases from V and 3 from J; bases not matched to a gene: 4. The CDR3 has 14 amino acids. The CDR3 reads CASSLASGDYEQYF. CDR3 bases read: TGTGCCAGCAGTTTAGCTAGCGGAGACTACGAG.

In the case of this clone: The CDR3 end falls 3 residues outside the read, so it is completed with the germline J gene. The V and J genes are TRBV10-2 and TRBJ2-5; D remains unclear. The CDR3 sequence is 13 residues long. Trimming took off 4 bases at V and 1 base at J, with 7 bases between the two ends. Germline V CDR1 and CDR2: WSHSY, SAAADI. CDR3 amino acids: CASSVSRQETQYF. Partial CDR3 DNA: TGCGCCAGCAGTGTTAGTCGCCAAGAGACC.

Concerning this clone itself: The read halts 3 residues ahead of the CDR3 end, with the missing end drawn from the germline J gene. J is TRBJ2-7 and V is TRBV7-2, with 7 bases fitting TRBD2. CDR3 length: 15 amino acids. CDR1 is SGHTA, CDR2 FQGNSA, per germline. V was clipped by 2 bases and J by 2 bases; unmatched bases: 6. The covered CDR3 bases are TGTGCCAGCAGCTTATATCAGCGGGGACCCTACGAG. Translated, it gives CASSLYQRGPYE. The complete CDR3 sequence is CASSLYQRGPYEQYF.

Points on this clone: The read is 3 residues too short to cover the CDR3 end, so that end is filled in from the germline J gene. This chain connects TRBV7-2 to TRBJ2-7; D is ambiguous. The V gene's germline CDR1 is SGHTA and CDR2 FQGNSA. The germline V and J ends were trimmed by 0 bases and 4 bases, with 7 bases remaining between them. The CDR3 contains 13 residues. Partial CDR3 DNA: TGTGCCAGCAGCTTAGCACAGTTGTACGAG. As protein: CASSLAQLYE. The full CDR3 is CASSLAQLYEQYF.

Remarks on this clone: The CDR3 end falls 3 residues outside the read, so it is completed with the germline J gene. The V and J genes are TRBV12-3 or TRBV12-4 and TRBJ1-4; D is unresolved. There are 12 residues in the CDR3. The ends were cut back, 4 bases at V and 6 bases at J, with 6 bases in the middle. The DNA read from the CDR3 is TGTGCCAGCAGTTACGGGGATGAAAAA. Translated, it gives CASSYGDEK. The complete CDR3 reads CASSYGDEKLFF.

About this clone: The sequenced fragment ends 3 residues before the CDR3 boundary, so the rest is inferred from the germline J gene. J is TRBJ2-1 and V is TRBV14; 7 nucleotides align to TRBD1. From germline, CDR1 is SGHDN and CDR2 FVKESK. There are 14 residues in the CDR3. J gave up 7 bases and V 4 bases, and 7 bases lay outside the gene matches. This chain's CDR3 is CASSLPGQTNEQFF. CDR3 DNA, as far as it was read: TGTGCCAGCAGCCTACCGGGACAGACAAATGAG. Full variable domain (remainder filled in from reference TRBV14 and TRBJ2-1): EAGVTQFPSHSVIEKGQTVTLRCDPISGHDNLYWYRRVMGKEIKFLLHFVKESKQDESGMPNNRFLAERTGGTYSTLKVQPAELEDSGVYFCASSLPGQTNEQFFGPGTRLTVL.